This T cell receptor beta chain was retrieved from a study of cytomegalovirus exposure and HLA in healthy donors. Study results and caveats: Later on, an analysis tied approximately 17,000 TCR beta sequences to HLA alleles at 0.05 false discovery rate. TCR beta V- and J-gene trimming was later associated with a missense DCLRE1C variant. In vitro testing confirmed three CMV-associated chains as specific for CMV antigens.

It was with 60 Vbeta and 13 Jbeta primers that the PCR ran. Generated by immunoSEQ multiplex PCR, the TCRdb table keeps only in-frame clones and is missing some. The repertoire holds 100,000 or so clones, with 9.5% to 15% as singletons. This clone was detected only a few times. Its specificity is not known. The sequencing sample was made of PBMCs. The sequence was collected from a man aged 35-49 years in good health and CMV-seropositive.

In nucleotides, the CDR3 is TGTGCCAGCAGCCCGGGGGGCGAAGCTTTCTTT. Protein: CASSPGGEAFF. The rearrangement uses TRBV28 and TRBJ1-1; D might be TRBD1 (6 bases). Trimming shortened V by 6 bases and J by 8 bases, and 10 bases separated the two germline ends. The CDR3 is 11 amino acids. Germline lookup yields CDR1 MDHEN and CDR2 SYDVKM.